This T cell receptor (beta chain) was identified during a study of blood T cell repertoires in COVID-19. Study-wide background: In each case, the material was cDNA or gDNA derived from T cells, B-cell-depleted T cells, or PBMCs.

Original analysis: Amplification of reference gene primers provided the estimated nucleated cell counts. TCRdb keeps only in-frame clones here, not all; method: immunoSEQ multiplex PCR. Clonal size and the V and J genes are those of that table, whereas D and trimming came from the DNA. The sample carries some 240,000 clones, roughly 76% recorded once. Sequenced material: peripheral blood. The receptor was derived from a woman aged 80 or older with COVID-19, enrolled during active disease.

The DNA for the CDR3 is TGTGCCAGCAGCTCGGACTGGATGTCCTACAATGAGCAGTTCTTC. It yields the protein CASSSDWMSYNEQFF. The rearrangement joins TRBV11-3 to TRBJ2-1; D might be TRBD2 (5 bases). This CDR3 spans 15 amino acids. Deletions cut 4 bases from V and 1 base from J, with 11 bases between. Germline CDR1 SGHNT, CDR2 YENEEA. Complete variable domain (other parts from reference TRBV11-3 and TRBJ2-1): EAGVVQSPRYKIIEKKQPVAFWCNPISGHNTLYWYLQNLGQGPELLIRYENEEAVDDSQLPKDRFSAERLKGVDSTLKIQPAELGDSAVYLCASSSDWMSYNEQFFGPGTRLTVL.